This TCR beta chain is drawn from a study of early T cells in non-severe SARS-CoV-2 infection. Notes on the study in general: Matches to VDJdb favored anti-spike CD8 responses and missed private and CD4 specificities.

Germline CDR1 is LGHNT and CDR2 is FRNRAP. The CDR3 is 15 residues long. V was clipped by 2 bases and J by 4 bases, with 15 bases between them. As to this clonotype: The antigen remains undetermined.

Individual cDNA molecules received unique molecular identifiers. TCRdb itself ran the 5' RACE reads through MiXCR, one entry per CDR3 protein. Here the sample spans under 90,000 distinct CDR3 sequences, 13% being singletons. This chain connects TRBV12-5 to TRBJ2-7, with D unclear. Input material: whole blood. This receptor was obtained from an adult who was a healthcare worker with PCR-confirmed SARS-CoV-2 infection or an uninfected control (not recorded which). CDR3 protein: CASGLPRAGLYEQYF. CDR3 nucleotide sequence: TGTGCTAGTGGTTTGCCCCGGGCCGGGCTTTACGAGCAGTACTTC. The complete variable domain, with remaining parts taken from reference TRBV12-5 and TRBJ2-7, reads DARVTQTPRHKVTEMGQEVTMRCQPILGHNTVFWYRQTMMQGLELLAYFRNRAPLDDSGMPKDRFSAEMPDATLATLKIQPSEPRDSAVYFCASGLPRAGLYEQYFGPGTRLTVT.